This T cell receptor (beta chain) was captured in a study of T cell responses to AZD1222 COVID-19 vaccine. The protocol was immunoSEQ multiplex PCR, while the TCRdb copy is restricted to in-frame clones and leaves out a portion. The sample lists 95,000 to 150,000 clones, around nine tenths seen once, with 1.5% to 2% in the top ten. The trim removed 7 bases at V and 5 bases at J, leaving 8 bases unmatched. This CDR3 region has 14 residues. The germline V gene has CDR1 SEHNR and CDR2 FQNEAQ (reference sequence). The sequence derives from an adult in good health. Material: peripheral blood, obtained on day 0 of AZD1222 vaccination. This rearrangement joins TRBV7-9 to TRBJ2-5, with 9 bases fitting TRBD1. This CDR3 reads CASTQQGAWETQYF. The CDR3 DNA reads TGTGCCAGCACCCAACAGGGGGCGTGGGAGACCCAGTACTTC.